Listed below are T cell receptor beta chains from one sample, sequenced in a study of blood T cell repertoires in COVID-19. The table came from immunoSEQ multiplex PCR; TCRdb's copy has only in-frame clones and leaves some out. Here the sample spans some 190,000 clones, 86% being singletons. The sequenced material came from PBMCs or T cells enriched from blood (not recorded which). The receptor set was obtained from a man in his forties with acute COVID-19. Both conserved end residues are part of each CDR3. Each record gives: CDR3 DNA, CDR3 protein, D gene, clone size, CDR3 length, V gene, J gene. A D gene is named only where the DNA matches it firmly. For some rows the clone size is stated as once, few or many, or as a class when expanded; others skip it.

CDR3nt: TGTGCCAGCAGCCACCTCGGACAGGGAGGTAATGAAAAACTGTTTTTT
CDR3aa: CASSHLGQGGNEKLFF
d_gene: TRBD1
abundance: few
len: 16
v_gene: TRBV11-2
j_gene: TRBJ1-4

CDR3nt: TGCGCCAGCAGCCAAGGCCGGGATTGGGCTAATGAAAAACTGTTTTTT
CDR3aa: CASSQGRDWANEKLFF
d_gene: .
abundance: .
len: 16
v_gene: TRBV4-1
j_gene: TRBJ1-4

CDR3nt: TGTGCCAGCAGCCCGGCCATGACAGGGATTTACACTGAAGCTTTCTTT
CDR3aa: CASSPAMTGIYTEAFF
d_gene: TRBD1
abundance: .
len: 16
v_gene: TRBV9
j_gene: TRBJ1-1

CDR3nt: TGTGCCAGCAACTTGCAGAGGGACTACGAGCAGTACTTC
CDR3aa: CASNLQRDYEQYF
d_gene: .
abundance: .
len: 13
v_gene: TRBV6-5
j_gene: TRBJ2-7

CDR3nt: TGTGCCAGCAGCCTCCGGACAGGGGATCAGCCCCAGCATTTT
CDR3aa: CASSLRTGDQPQHF
d_gene: TRBD1
abundance: .
len: 14
v_gene: TRBV11-2
j_gene: TRBJ1-5

CDR3nt: TGTGCCAGCAGCCCCGGCGGAGCGAACACTGAAGCTTTCTTT
CDR3aa: CASSPGGANTEAFF
d_gene: .
abundance: .
len: 14
v_gene: TRBV9
j_gene: TRBJ1-1

CDR3nt: TGTGCCAGCAGTTACTCGTCGACAGGTCCCCATCAGCCCCAGCATTTT
CDR3aa: CASSYSSTGPHQPQHF
d_gene: .
abundance: many
len: 16
v_gene: TRBV6-5
j_gene: TRBJ1-5

CDR3nt: TGTGCTAGTGGAGCCGCTGGGGCCAACGTCCTGACTTTC
CDR3aa: CASGAAGANVLTF
d_gene: .
abundance: .
len: 13
v_gene: TRBV12-5
j_gene: TRBJ2-6

CDR3nt: TGTGCCAGCACGCCTAGCGGGACCTACGAGCAGTACTTC
CDR3aa: CASTPSGTYEQYF
d_gene: TRBD2
abundance: .
len: 13
v_gene: TRBV5-5
j_gene: TRBJ2-7

CDR3nt: TGTGCCAGCAGCCACTCACACGGGACAAGTAATGAAAAACTGTTTTTT
CDR3aa: CASSHSHGTSNEKLFF
d_gene: .
abundance: .
len: 16
v_gene: TRBV7-8
j_gene: TRBJ1-4

CDR3nt: TGTGCCATACAGGGGAGCTCCTATAATTCACCCCTCCACTTT
CDR3aa: CAIQGSSYNSPLHF
d_gene: TRBD1
abundance: .
len: 14
v_gene: TRBV10-3
j_gene: TRBJ1-6

CDR3nt: TGTGCCACCAGCACCCAGGGCAGGGACACCGGGGAGCTGTTTTTT
CDR3aa: CATSTQGRDTGELFF
d_gene: .
abundance: .
len: 15
v_gene: TRBV15
j_gene: TRBJ2-2

CDR3nt: TGTGCCAGCAGTTTATATATCGACAGTTACAATGAGCAGTTCTTC
CDR3aa: CASSLYIDSYNEQFF
d_gene: .
abundance: .
len: 15
v_gene: TRBV28
j_gene: TRBJ2-1

CDR3nt: TGTGCCAGCAGTTACTCGACGGACTTCTACTACGAGCAGTACTTC
CDR3aa: CASSYSTDFYYEQYF
d_gene: .
abundance: .
len: 15
v_gene: TRBV6-5
j_gene: TRBJ2-7

CDR3nt: TGTGCCAGCAGTATCTCTTGGTCCTCGGGGGAGGATGGCTACACCTTC
CDR3aa: CASSISWSSGEDGYTF
d_gene: .
abundance: .
len: 16
v_gene: TRBV28
j_gene: TRBJ1-2

CDR3nt: TGCAGTGCTAGTCTTCGCGGGATTGCGGTAGATACGCAGTATTTT
CDR3aa: CSASLRGIAVDTQYF
d_gene: .
abundance: .
len: 15
v_gene: TRBV20-1
j_gene: TRBJ2-3

CDR3nt: TGTGCCAGCAGGCCTTATTCCTATGGTAGCTCCTACAATGAGCAGTTCTTC
CDR3aa: CASRPYSYGSSYNEQFF
d_gene: .
abundance: .
len: 17
v_gene: TRBV27
j_gene: TRBJ2-1

CDR3nt: TGCGCCAGCAGACCGGGGACGGGAGGCGATGGAAGCACCATATATTTT
CDR3aa: CASRPGTGGDGSTIYF
d_gene: .
abundance: .
len: 16
v_gene: TRBV23-1
j_gene: TRBJ1-3

CDR3nt: TGTGCCAGCAGCCAAGGGACAGGCAATCAGCCCCAGCATTTT
CDR3aa: CASSQGTGNQPQHF
d_gene: .
abundance: .
len: 14
v_gene: TRBV3-1/TRBV3-2
j_gene: TRBJ1-5

CDR3nt: TGTGCCAGCACACAGAGGGACAGTCGGAATGAGCAGTTCTTC
CDR3aa: CASTQRDSRNEQFF
d_gene: TRBD1
abundance: few
len: 14
v_gene: TRBV6-5
j_gene: TRBJ2-1

CDR3nt: TGTGCCAGCAGTTTGACAGGGGGGGGGACCCAGTACTTC
CDR3aa: CASSLTGGGTQYF
d_gene: TRBD1
abundance: .
len: 13
v_gene: TRBV28
j_gene: TRBJ2-5

CDR3nt: TGTGCCAGCAGCGAACTCAGAGGCTCAGATACGCAGTATTTT
CDR3aa: CASSELRGSDTQYF
d_gene: .
abundance: .
len: 14
v_gene: TRBV5-6
j_gene: TRBJ2-3

CDR3nt: TGTGCCAGCAGTTTAGACAGGGTCAATCAGCCCCAGCATTTT
CDR3aa: CASSLDRVNQPQHF
d_gene: TRBD1
abundance: .
len: 14
v_gene: TRBV6-6
j_gene: TRBJ1-5

CDR3nt: TGTGCCACCGGCCCGGATCCCGGGACCTACAATGAGCAGTTCTTC
CDR3aa: CATGPDPGTYNEQFF
d_gene: .
abundance: .
len: 15
v_gene: TRBV24-1
j_gene: TRBJ2-1

CDR3nt: TGTGCCAGCACCTCGGGGAGGACGATCAATGAGCAGTTCTTC
CDR3aa: CASTSGRTINEQFF
d_gene: .
abundance: .
len: 14
v_gene: TRBV27
j_gene: TRBJ2-1

CDR3nt: TGTGCCAGCACCTCCTTTCTCCGGGACAGGGACCACGAGCAGTACTTC
CDR3aa: CASTSFLRDRDHEQYF
d_gene: TRBD1
abundance: .
len: 16
v_gene: TRBV27
j_gene: TRBJ2-7

CDR3nt: TGTGCCAGCAGGAGAGCTATTACAACTAATGAAAAACTGTTTTTT
CDR3aa: CASRRAITTNEKLFF
d_gene: .
abundance: few
len: 15
v_gene: TRBV28
j_gene: TRBJ1-4

CDR3nt: TGTGCCAGCAGCTTGGGGTGGCGGCGGGAGTATGAGCAGTTCTTC
CDR3aa: CASSLGWRREYEQFF
d_gene: TRBD2
abundance: .
len: 15
v_gene: TRBV5-5
j_gene: TRBJ2-1

CDR3nt: TGTGCCAGCTCACCAGGAACAGGGGCCGTCGCCACCTTC
CDR3aa: CASSPGTGAVATF
d_gene: TRBD1
abundance: .
len: 13
v_gene: TRBV18
j_gene: TRBJ1-2

CDR3nt: TGCAGTGCTAGTGGCGGGAGCGGTCCAGATACGCAGTATTTT
CDR3aa: CSASGGSGPDTQYF
d_gene: TRBD2
abundance: .
len: 14
v_gene: TRBV20-1
j_gene: TRBJ2-3

CDR3nt: TGTGCCTGGAGTCATGGGACTGGAGGGCAGTACTTC
CDR3aa: CAWSHGTGGQYF
d_gene: .
abundance: .
len: 12
v_gene: TRBV30
j_gene: TRBJ2-7

CDR3nt: TGTGCCAGCAGCAAGAGACTAGCGGGATCCCAAGAGACCCAGTACTTC
CDR3aa: CASSKRLAGSQETQYF
d_gene: TRBD2
abundance: once
len: 16
v_gene: TRBV3-1/TRBV3-2
j_gene: TRBJ2-5

CDR3nt: TGTGCCAGCAGCCAGGACAGGAACACTGAAGCTTTCTTT
CDR3aa: CASSQDRNTEAFF
d_gene: .
abundance: .
len: 13
v_gene: TRBV7-9
j_gene: TRBJ1-1

CDR3nt: TGCAGCGTTGAGGGACAGGTCTACTCTGGGGCCAACGTCCTGACTTTC
CDR3aa: CSVEGQVYSGANVLTF
d_gene: TRBD1
abundance: .
len: 16
v_gene: TRBV29-1
j_gene: TRBJ2-6